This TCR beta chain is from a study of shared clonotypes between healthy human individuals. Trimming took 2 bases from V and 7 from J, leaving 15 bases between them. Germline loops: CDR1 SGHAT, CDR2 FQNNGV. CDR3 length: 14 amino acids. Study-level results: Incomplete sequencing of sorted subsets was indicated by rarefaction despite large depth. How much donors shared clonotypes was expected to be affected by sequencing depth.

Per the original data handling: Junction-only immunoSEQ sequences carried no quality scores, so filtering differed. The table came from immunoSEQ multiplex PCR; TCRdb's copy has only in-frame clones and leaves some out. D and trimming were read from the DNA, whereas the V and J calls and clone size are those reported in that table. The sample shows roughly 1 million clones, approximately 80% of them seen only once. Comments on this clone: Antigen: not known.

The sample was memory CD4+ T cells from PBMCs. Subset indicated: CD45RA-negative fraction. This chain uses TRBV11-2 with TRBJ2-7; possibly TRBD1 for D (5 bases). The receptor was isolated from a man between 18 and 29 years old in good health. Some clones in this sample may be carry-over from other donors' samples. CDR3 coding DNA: TGTGCCAGCAGCTTACGGTTCCAGGGTAGTGAGCAGTACTTC. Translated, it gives CASSLRFQGSEQYF. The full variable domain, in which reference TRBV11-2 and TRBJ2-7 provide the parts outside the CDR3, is EAGVAQSPRYKIIEKRQSVAFWCNPISGHATLYWYQQILGQGPKLLIQFQNNGVVDDSQLPKDRFSAERLKGVDSTLKIQPAKLEDSAVYLCASSLRFQGSEQYFGPGTRLTVT.